This is a list of T cell receptor beta chains from one sample in a study of T cell responses to AZD1222 COVID-19 vaccine. Assay used: immunoSEQ multiplex PCR; TCRdb lists only in-frame clones, some missing. The data show 100,000 to 150,000 clones, 75% to 90% seen once. The sequencing used peripheral blood, collected on day 0 of AZD1222 vaccination. The receptors stem from an adult in good health. Each CDR3 is given with its conserved first and last residue. Fields, in order: CDR3 DNA, CDR3 protein, J gene, D gene, V gene, clone size. A D gene is named only where the DNA matches it firmly. Not all rows give a size; the values are once, few, many and, for expanded clones, a class.

cdr3_nt: TGTGCCAGCAGGGACGAGGGACAGGGGTATTCACCCCTCCACTTT
cdr3_aa: CASRDEGQGYSPLHF
j_call: TRBJ1-6
d_call: TRBD1
v_call: TRBV6-5
clone_size: -

cdr3_nt: TGTGCCAGCAGCGAGCTTTTCGAGGGTGAGCAGTTCTTC
cdr3_aa: CASSELFEGEQFF
j_call: TRBJ2-1
d_call: -
v_call: TRBV9
clone_size: -

cdr3_nt: TGTGCCAGCAGCTTCGGGGGGCCATACAATGAGCAGTTCTTC
cdr3_aa: CASSFGGPYNEQFF
j_call: TRBJ2-1
d_call: -
v_call: TRBV7-9
clone_size: -

cdr3_nt: TGTGCCAGCAGTGACTCGATAAGGCCTAGGGTGGGCTACACCTTC
cdr3_aa: CASSDSIRPRVGYTF
j_call: TRBJ1-2
d_call: -
v_call: TRBV6-4
clone_size: -

cdr3_nt: TGCGCCAGCAGCCGGGACAGATCAAATGAAAAACTGTTTTTT
cdr3_aa: CASSRDRSNEKLFF
j_call: TRBJ1-4
d_call: TRBD1
v_call: TRBV5-1
clone_size: -

cdr3_nt: TGTGCCAGCAGTACGGACAGGGGGCATTGGGGCTACACCTTC
cdr3_aa: CASSTDRGHWGYTF
j_call: TRBJ1-2
d_call: TRBD1
v_call: TRBV3-1/TRBV3-2
clone_size: -

cdr3_nt: TGTGCTAGTGGTTTGGAAGTCTTCGACAGGGACGCCTACGAGCAGTACTTC
cdr3_aa: CASGLEVFDRDAYEQYF
j_call: TRBJ2-7
d_call: TRBD1
v_call: TRBV12-5
clone_size: -

cdr3_nt: TGTGCCAGCTCACCACCTGGATCCGAGGGGGCCCTCCACTTT
cdr3_aa: CASSPPGSEGALHF
j_call: TRBJ1-6
d_call: -
v_call: TRBV18
clone_size: -

cdr3_nt: TGTGCGGTGGGGGAGGGGTCAGATACGCAGTATTTT
cdr3_aa: CAVGEGSDTQYF
j_call: TRBJ2-3
d_call: TRBD2
v_call: TRBV3-1/TRBV3-2
clone_size: -

cdr3_nt: TGTGCCAGCAGTCGAGGATCCGGGGCGATAAATTCACCCCTCCACTTT
cdr3_aa: CASSRGSGAINSPLHF
j_call: TRBJ1-6
d_call: -
v_call: TRBV28
clone_size: -

cdr3_nt: TGTGCCAGTAGTATAATACTAGCAGCCTACGAGCAGTACTTC
cdr3_aa: CASSIILAAYEQYF
j_call: TRBJ2-7
d_call: -
v_call: TRBV19
clone_size: once

cdr3_nt: TGTGCCATCAGTGAGTTGGACACCGGGGAGCTGTTTTTT
cdr3_aa: CAISELDTGELFF
j_call: TRBJ2-2
d_call: -
v_call: TRBV10-3
clone_size: -

cdr3_nt: TGCGCCAGCAGCGACCCCGGGACGGCGAATGAAAAACTGTTTTTT
cdr3_aa: CASSDPGTANEKLFF
j_call: TRBJ1-4
d_call: -
v_call: TRBV5-1
clone_size: -

cdr3_nt: TGTGCCAGCTCACCACCGTCGGGTATACAGTACAATGAGCAGTTCTTC
cdr3_aa: CASSPPSGIQYNEQFF
j_call: TRBJ2-1
d_call: -
v_call: TRBV18
clone_size: -

cdr3_nt: TGTGCCAGCAGTCTACCCCGGGGGCGGGGCTACAATGAGCAGTTCTTC
cdr3_aa: CASSLPRGRGYNEQFF
j_call: TRBJ2-1
d_call: -
v_call: TRBV7-2
clone_size: -

cdr3_nt: TGTGCCAGCAGCCCGGACAGCTTAGGAGGCTACACCTTC
cdr3_aa: CASSPDSLGGYTF
j_call: TRBJ1-2
d_call: -
v_call: TRBV5-6
clone_size: -

cdr3_nt: TGTGCCAGCAGTGATACTCTGAGCACTGAAGCTTTCTTT
cdr3_aa: CASSDTLSTEAFF
j_call: TRBJ1-1
d_call: -
v_call: TRBV7-2
clone_size: -

cdr3_nt: TGTGCCAGCAGCCAGACAGAAATCTATGGCTACACCTTC
cdr3_aa: CASSQTEIYGYTF
j_call: TRBJ1-2
d_call: -
v_call: TRBV6-5
clone_size: -

cdr3_nt: TGCGCCAGCAGCTCAACTCGGGGGGCAGGGACTGAAGCTTTCTTT
cdr3_aa: CASSSTRGAGTEAFF
j_call: TRBJ1-1
d_call: -
v_call: TRBV5-1
clone_size: -

cdr3_nt: TGTGCCAGCAGCTTGTTAGGCAGCTATGGCTACACCTTC
cdr3_aa: CASSLLGSYGYTF
j_call: TRBJ1-2
d_call: -
v_call: TRBV5-6
clone_size: -

cdr3_nt: TGTGCCAGCGCGCGGGAGGGGGAGACCCAGTACTTC
cdr3_aa: CASAREGETQYF
j_call: TRBJ2-5
d_call: TRBD2
v_call: TRBV2
clone_size: -

cdr3_nt: TGTGCCAGTCGGACAGAAGGCTATGGCTACACCTTC
cdr3_aa: CASRTEGYGYTF
j_call: TRBJ1-2
d_call: -
v_call: TRBV19
clone_size: -

cdr3_nt: TGTGCCAGCAGTGAAGGACTTGGAAACACCATATATTTT
cdr3_aa: CASSEGLGNTIYF
j_call: TRBJ1-3
d_call: -
v_call: TRBV6-1
clone_size: once

cdr3_nt: TGTGCCGGAAACCCTAACTCTGGAAACACCATATATTTT
cdr3_aa: CAGNPNSGNTIYF
j_call: TRBJ1-3
d_call: -
v_call: TRBV30
clone_size: once

cdr3_nt: TGTGCCAGCAGCCATAAATCGGAGGTGGGATCCTACGAGCAGTACTTC
cdr3_aa: CASSHKSEVGSYEQYF
j_call: TRBJ2-7
d_call: -
v_call: TRBV4-2
clone_size: -

cdr3_nt: TGTGCCAGCAGCTTCGGACAGGCCTCCTACGAGCAGTACTTC
cdr3_aa: CASSFGQASYEQYF
j_call: TRBJ2-7
d_call: TRBD1
v_call: TRBV5-4
clone_size: -

cdr3_nt: TGTGCCAGCAGCCAAAGGGGCAGCTTGATGAACACTGAAGCTTTCTTT
cdr3_aa: CASSQRGSLMNTEAFF
j_call: TRBJ1-1
d_call: -
v_call: TRBV3-1/TRBV3-2
clone_size: -

cdr3_nt: TGTGCCAGCAGCACGAGAGGGGTAACTGAAGCTTTCTTT
cdr3_aa: CASSTRGVTEAFF
j_call: TRBJ1-1
d_call: -
v_call: TRBV7-2
clone_size: -

cdr3_nt: TGTGCCAGTAGTATAGCTGGGACAGGGGGAAAACTGTTTTTT
cdr3_aa: CASSIAGTGGKLFF
j_call: TRBJ1-4
d_call: TRBD1
v_call: TRBV19
clone_size: -

cdr3_nt: TGTGCCAGCAGCCTCGAGGGGGGCCGGGACACCTTC
cdr3_aa: CASSLEGGRDTF
j_call: TRBJ1-2
d_call: -
v_call: TRBV7-9
clone_size: -

cdr3_nt: TGTGCCTGGAGTCTATGGACAGGGGAAAAACTGTTTTTT
cdr3_aa: CAWSLWTGEKLFF
j_call: TRBJ1-4
d_call: TRBD1
v_call: TRBV30
clone_size: -